The 32 T cell receptor beta chains given below trace back to one sample, sequenced in a study of cytomegalovirus exposure and HLA in healthy donors. The PCR had 60 Vbeta and 13 Jbeta primers. Assay: immunoSEQ multiplex PCR; the TCRdb copy retains only in-frame clones and omits some. The data hold more than 150,000 clones, with more than 75% observed a single time. Sequencing used PBMCs. These TCRs come from a woman aged 18 to 35 in good health and CMV-seronegative.

The CDR3, as DNA: TGTGCCAGCAGTGACAGCTCCTATAATTCACCCCTCCACTTT. As protein: CASSDSSYNSPLHF. V gene TRBV25-1 combines with J gene TRBJ1-6; no firm D call. CDR1 MGHDK and CDR2 SYGVNS come from the germline V gene. The V gene lost 3 bases and the J gene lost 0 bases, with 3 bases spanning the gap. CDR3 size: 14 residues. The full variable domain, in which reference TRBV25-1 and TRBJ1-6 provide the parts outside the CDR3, is EADIYQTPRYLVIGTGKKITLECSQTMGHDKMYWYQQDPGMELHLIHYSYGVNSTEKGDLSSESTVSRIRTEHFPLTLESARPSHTSQYLCASSDSSYNSPLHFGNGTRLTVT.

This sequence joins TRBV5-3 and TRBJ1-3; D unclear. TRBV5-3 counts as an open reading frame of uncertain function. The V and J ends lost 3 bases and 7 bases respectively, with 8 bases between them. The CDR3 loop spans 12 amino acids. The CDR3 DNA follows: TGTGCCAGAAGCTGCACCAGGAACACCATATATTTT. It codes for CARSCTRNTIYF.

The chain is built from TRBV6-5 and TRBJ2-5; unclear D gene. V lost 1 base to trimming and J lost 1 base, with 7 bases between them. The CDR3 has 14 residues. CDR1 and CDR2 (germline): MNHEY, SVGAGI. CDR3 sequence (DNA): TGTGCCAGCAGTTACTTAACAGCCCAAGAGACCCAGTACTTC. The encoded protein is CASSYLTAQETQYF.

The chain has TRBV18 and TRBJ1-1; 8 nucleotides agree with TRBD1. Germline V gene lookup returns CDR1 KGHSH and CDR2 LQKENI. The CDR3 extends over 14 amino acids. V lost 3 bases and J lost 3; bases outside the gene matches: 3. In nucleotides, the CDR3 is TGTGCCAGCTCACCGGACAGGGCCGACACTGAAGCTTTCTTT. Translation gives CASSPDRADTEAFF.

V is TRBV21-1 and J is TRBJ1-2. TRBV21-1 is labeled a pseudogene. The CDR3 contains 15 residues. The CDR3 bases are TGTGCCAGCAGCAAACGGGGGATCAGGGTCCCCGGCTACACCTTC. Protein: CASSKRGIRVPGYTF.

Comments on this clone: The same CDR3 is also encoded by other DNA sequences in this sample. The CDR3 coding sequence is TGTGCCAGCAGTTCAGGAGGCTACGAGCAGTACTTC. It specifies CASSSGGYEQYF. This rearrangement joins TRBV27 to TRBJ2-7, with D tentatively TRBD2 (5 bases). The CDR3 runs to 12 residues. V gave up 4 bases and J gave up 3 bases, with 7 bases separating them. The germline V gene encodes CDR1 MNHEY and CDR2 SMNVEV (reference sequence).

This clone was observed a few times. The chain recombines TRBV6-5 with TRBJ2-7; 9 nucleotides agree with TRBD1. V shed 6 bases and J 3 bases; nucleotides not matched to a gene: 9. In germline, CDR1 is MNHEY, CDR2 SVGAGI. The CDR3 runs 15 residues. The DNA of the CDR3 is TGTGCCAGCAGCACTGCATCGGGACAGGGCTACGAGCAGTACTTC. As protein: CASSTASGQGYEQYF.

This clone was detected only a few times. The V gene is TRBV5-1, the J gene TRBJ1-1; the D gene is possibly TRBD1 (5 bases). Trimming took off 4 bases at V and 1 base at J, with 11 bases between the two ends. The CDR3 is made up of 14 amino acids. Germline values: CDR1 SGHRS, CDR2 YFSETQ. This CDR3 is CASSGGLGNTEAFF. The CDR3 coding sequence is TGCGCCAGCAGCGGGGGGTTGGGGAACACTGAAGCTTTCTTT.

The chain employs TRBV11-3 and TRBJ2-1; possible D gene TRBD1, 6 bases. The V end was cut by 5 bases, the J end by 6 bases, with 11 bases between. Germline CDR1 reads SGHNT; CDR2 reads YENEEA. This CDR3 region has 13 residues. Here the CDR3 DNA reads TGTGCCAGCAGCCCGGGACAACCCAATGAGCAGTTCTTC. Translating it yields CASSPGQPNEQFF.

V and J are TRBV2 and TRBJ1-2, with D unclear. The CDR3 is 14 residues long. V was shortened by 6 bases and J by 0 bases, with 11 bases between the two germline ends. The germline V gene has CDR1 SNHLY and CDR2 FYNNEI. This CDR3 reads CASSGGQTNYGYTF. CDR3 sequence (DNA): TGTGCCAGCAGCGGAGGGCAAACTAACTATGGCTACACCTTC. Based on the CDR3 plus reference TRBV2 and TRBJ1-2, the full variable domain is EPEVTQTPSHQVTQMGQEVILRCVPISNHLYFYWYRQILGQKVEFLVSFYNNEISEKSEIFDDQFSVERPDGSNFTLKIRSTKLEDSAMYFCASSGGQTNYGYTFGSGTRLTVV.

The CDR3, as DNA: TGCGCCAGCACCAGGACTAGCGGTTATGACGAGCAGTACTTC. Translating it yields CASTRTSGYDEQYF. This sequence joins TRBV5-1 and TRBJ2-7, with 10 positions matching TRBD2. The CDR3 has 14 residues. The germline V gene encodes CDR1 SGHRS and CDR2 YFSETQ. J lost 5 bases, V lost 6 bases, and 8 bases had no gene match.

The chain is built from TRBV2 and TRBJ1-2, with 7 bases that match TRBD1. Germline CDR1 reads SNHLY; CDR2 reads FYNNEI. The length of the CDR3 is 13 residues. The ends lost 0 bases at V and 6 bases at J; junction bases unmatched: 1. The CDR3 nucleotides are TGTGCCAGCAGTGAAGCAGGGGGCGATGGCTACACCTTC. It is translated as CASSEAGGDGYTF.

This clone has only a few counts. The chain couples TRBV27 to TRBJ1-4; TRBD1 agrees at 7 bases. Germline V CDR1 and CDR2: MNHEY, SMNVEV (reference sequence). CDR3 size: 17 residues. Trimming took 0 bases from V and 4 from J; bases not matched to a gene: 8. The CDR3 region is CASSLSRRGQLNEKLFF. DNA for the CDR3: TGTGCCAGCAGTTTATCGCGCCGGGGACAGCTTAATGAAAAACTGTTTTTT.

V gene TRBV28 combines with J gene TRBJ1-4, with 8 bases fitting TRBD1. The CDR3 is 13 residues long. Unmatched junction bases numbered 2, after V lost 3 bases and J lost 8 bases. Germline V gene lookup returns CDR1 MDHEN and CDR2 SYDVKM. The chain's CDR3 is CASSFQGAEKLFF. The CDR3, as DNA: TGTGCCAGCAGTTTTCAGGGGGCGGAAAAACTGTTTTTT.

The chain uses TRBV19 and TRBJ1-4; D call uncertain. Germline loops: CDR1 LNHDA, CDR2 SQIVND (reference sequence). Trimming took 5 bases from V and 4 from J, leaving 11 bases between them. The CDR3 extends over 14 amino acids. The CDR3 reads CASSSRFFNEKLFF. The DNA of the CDR3 is TGTGCCAGTAGTTCCAGGTTCTTTAATGAAAAACTGTTTTTT.

The chain is built from TRBV19 and TRBJ2-3; 8 bases align to TRBD2. Germline-derived CDR1 and CDR2 are LNHDA and SQIVND (reference sequence). CDR3 length: 19 amino acids. V was clipped by 2 bases and J by 0 bases; unmatched bases: 13. In nucleotides, the CDR3 is TGTGCCAGTAGTATAACAAGGGTTGGACTAGCTTACAGCACAGATACGCAGTATTTT. Translation gives CASSITRVGLAYSTDTQYF.

The chain links TRBV19 to TRBJ1-4; the D gene is possibly TRBD1 (5 bases). The CDR3 sequence is 17 residues long. The germline V gene encodes CDR1 LNHDA and CDR2 SQIVND (reference sequence). The V gene lost 3 bases and the J gene lost 0 bases, with 14 bases spanning the gap. The CDR3 here is CASSIPWTSATNEKLFF. In DNA form, the CDR3 reads TGTGCCAGTAGTATCCCCTGGACATCTGCAACTAATGAAAAACTGTTTTTT. The entire variable domain, with the rest obtained from reference TRBV19 and TRBJ1-4, is as follows: DGGITQSPKYLFRKEGQNVTLSCEQNLNHDAMYWYRQDPGQGLRLIYYSQIVNDFQKGDIAEGYSVSREKKESFPLTVTSAQKNPTAFYLCASSIPWTSATNEKLFFGSGTQLSVL.

The chain has TRBV6-7 and TRBJ2-4, with TRBD2 identical over 11 bases. TRBV6-7 is filed as an ORF, its function uncertain. The CDR3 consists of 20 residues. V shed 2 bases and J 8 bases; nucleotides not matched to a gene: 20. The CDR3 protein is CASSYSPSLSGRAVGDIQYF. DNA of the CDR3: TGTGCCAGCAGTTACAGTCCATCTCTTAGCGGGAGGGCCGTAGGAGACATTCAGTACTTC.

This clone appeared once. The chain joins TRBV10-2 to TRBJ1-5; no reliable D call. This CDR3 has 15 amino acids. Trimming stripped 10 bases from V and 0 bases from J, with 16 bases between. The germline gives CDR1 WSHSY, CDR2 SAAADI. This chain's CDR3 is CATQTSEYSNQPQHF. Written as DNA, the CDR3 is TGCGCCACCCAAACCTCCGAGTATAGCAATCAGCCCCAGCATTTT.

The chain joins TRBV6-5 to TRBJ2-7; possible D gene TRBD1, 6 bases. Looked up from germline, CDR1 is MNHEY and CDR2 is SVGAGI. V lost 0 bases and J lost 7, with 16 bases in between. CDR3 size: 15 residues. The CDR3 here is CASSYSPQGIGEQYF. In nucleotides, the CDR3 is TGTGCCAGCAGTTACTCTCCACAGGGAATTGGAGAGCAGTACTTC.

The V and J genes are TRBV5-1 and TRBJ2-7; a weak D match, TRBD1 (6 bases). Trimming cost V 1 base and J 0 bases, with 20 bases left between them. The V gene's germline CDR1 is SGHRS and CDR2 YFSETQ. This CDR3 spans 18 amino acids. CDR3 region: CASSLTGLLPVSSYEQYF. CDR3 coding DNA: TGCGCCAGCAGCTTGACAGGGCTACTACCAGTGAGCTCCTACGAGCAGTACTTC.

This chain uses TRBV7-9 with TRBJ2-4, with TRBD1 matching over 10 bases. The CDR3 consists of 14 residues. CDR1 is SEHNR, CDR2 FQNEAQ, per germline (reference sequence). The J segment lost 5 bases and the V segment lost 4 bases, leaving 2 bases of the junction unmatched. For the CDR3, the DNA is TGTGCCAGCAGCTCCGGGACAGGGGAAAACATTCAGTACTTC. This gives the protein CASSSGTGENIQYF.

The rearrangement joins TRBV6-5 to TRBJ2-1; D ambiguous. The CDR3 covers 14 residues. CDR1 and CDR2 (germline): MNHEY, SVGAGI. Deletions cut 8 bases from V and 6 bases from J, with 17 bases between. CDR3 loop: CASSRFQLSNEQFF. The CDR3 DNA sequence: TGTGCCAGCTCCAGATTCCAGTTGTCCAATGAGCAGTTCTTC.

The gene calls are TRBV5-1 and TRBJ2-5; 10 bases fit TRBD2. The CDR3 runs to 15 residues. J gave up 2 bases and V 4 bases, and 5 bases lay outside the gene matches. Germline assignment: CDR1 SGHRS and CDR2 YFSETQ. The DNA for the CDR3 is TGCGCCAGCAGCCCGCTAGCGGGGGCTCAAGAGACCCAGTACTTC. Its protein is CASSPLAGAQETQYF.

The V and J genes are TRBV5-1 and TRBJ2-3, with 10 bases aligning to TRBD2. In germline, CDR1 is SGHRS, CDR2 YFSETQ. The CDR3 has 15 amino acids. V was clipped by 4 bases and J by 2 bases; unmatched bases: 4. The CDR3 loop is CASSPTSGYTDTQYF. Here the CDR3 DNA reads TGCGCCAGCAGCCCGACTAGCGGGTACACAGATACGCAGTATTTT.

This clone was recorded only once. The chain joins TRBV7-9 to TRBJ2-5; TRBD2 matches 8 bases. The CDR3 has 18 residues. Trimming at V came to 8 bases and at J to 5 bases, leaving 22 bases not matched to a gene. Germline-derived CDR1 and CDR2 are SEHNR and FQNEAQ (reference sequence). The CDR3 DNA reads TGTGCCAGCGACTGCAGGACAGTCGTATCCCAGCGGGGGGAGACCCAGTACTTC. Translating it yields CASDCRTVVSQRGETQYF.

The chain is built from TRBV5-4 and TRBJ1-2; 10 nucleotides align to TRBD1. CDR3 size: 16 residues. Germline trimming cut 2 bases from V and 2 bases from J; bases unmatched to any gene: 6. From germline, CDR1 is SGHNT and CDR2 YYREEE (reference sequence). DNA of the CDR3: TGTGCCAGCAGCTTATCGACAGGGGGCGTGAACTATGGCTACACCTTC. It yields the protein CASSLSTGGVNYGYTF.

This clone was seen a handful of times. The CDR3, as DNA: TGTGCCAGCACCGCGGGGGGAGATCAGCCCCAGCATTTT. Translation: CASTAGGDQPQHF. The chain combines TRBV7-9 with TRBJ1-5; a possible D gene is TRBD1 (5 bases). This CDR3 spans 13 amino acids. Trimming stripped 7 bases from V and 5 bases from J, with 12 bases between. CDR1 and CDR2 from the germline V gene are SEHNR and FQNEAQ (reference sequence).

The chain is built from TRBV18 and TRBJ1-2; D unresolved. The V gene's germline CDR1 is KGHSH and CDR2 LQKENI. The CDR3 loop spans 14 amino acids. Trimming took 3 bases from V and 6 from J, leaving 14 bases between them. CDR3 sequence (DNA): TGTGCCAGCTCACCCGGGCAGGAGGTTAATGGCTACACCTTC. This gives the protein CASSPGQEVNGYTF.

V and J are TRBV6-6 and TRBJ1-3; 8 bases match TRBD1. V gave up 0 bases and J gave up 2 bases; unmatched junction bases: 0. The CDR3 has 15 amino acids. Germline CDR1 is MNHNY and CDR2 is SVGAGI (reference sequence). CDR3 sequence (DNA): TGTGCCAGCAGTTACTCGACAGGGGCTGGAAACACCATATATTTT. It yields the protein CASSYSTGAGNTIYF.

The chain links TRBV13 to TRBJ1-1; no definite D call. V lost 0 bases and J 2 bases, leaving 4 bases between the germline ends. The CDR3 spans 13 residues. Germline V lookup: CDR1 PRHDT, CDR2 FYEKMQ (reference sequence). The CDR3 region has the DNA TGTGCCAGCAGCTTAGGGACTAACACTGAAGCTTTCTTT. Its protein product is CASSLGTNTEAFF.

This chain links TRBV28 with TRBJ1-1; D is ambiguous. The CDR3 sequence is 15 residues long. Deletions cut 1 base from V and 4 bases from J, with 13 bases between. Germline loops: CDR1 MDHEN, CDR2 SYDVKM. As DNA, the CDR3 is TGTGCCAGCAGTTTATCGGGCGGGTGGAGCACTGAAGCTTTCTTT. Amino acids: CASSLSGGWSTEAFF. The full variable domain, in which reference TRBV28 and TRBJ1-1 provide the parts outside the CDR3, is DVKVTQSSRYLVKRTGEKVFLECVQDMDHENMFWYRQDPGLGLRLIYFSYDVKMKEKGDIPEGYSVSREKKERFSLILESASTNQTSMYLCASSLSGGWSTEAFFGQGTRLTVV.